The clone carrying this TCR beta chain was seen many times. Its antigen is not identified. The entry originates in a study of T cell repertoires in cytomegalovirus infection. Study information: An indication of both CMV infection and matching HLA type came from public TCR beta signatures. Study-level findings and limits: It was HLA-C-restricted CMV-specific TCR beta clonotypes that dominated the response ex vivo.

TCRdb recomputed calls from the reads with MiXCR, one row per CDR3 protein. The table includes fewer than 250,000 distinct CDR3 sequences, 9% to 15% detected once. Germline CDR1 SGHVS, CDR2 FNYEAQ. With 5 bases clipped from V and 6 bases from J, the junction kept 8 bases outside the gene matches. The CDR3 is 15 residues long. The origin of this receptor is a human donor in good health (CMV status not recorded). Some clones in this sample may be carry-over from other donors' samples. V is TRBV7-6 and J is TRBJ2-1, with TRBD1 matching over 9 bases. The source material was PBMCs. DNA of the CDR3: TGTGCCAGCAGCCCCGGGACAGGGTCACTCAATGAGCAGTTCTTC. This sequence encodes CASSPGTGSLNEQFF.